These 24 T cell receptor beta chains originate from one sample sequenced in a study of technical replicates of blood from a few donors. Here immunoSEQ multiplex PCR was the method, and the copy in TCRdb shows in-frame clones only, minus some. Of tens of thousands of clones in the sample, 92% were seen once. Sequenced input: T cells isolated from PBMCs. The source of these receptors is a human donor in good health.

The rearrangement links TRBV6-6 to TRBJ1-6; D remains unclear. The germline gives CDR1 MNHNY, CDR2 SVGAGI (reference sequence). V was shortened by 4 bases and J by 7 bases, with 14 bases between the two germline ends. This CDR3 is 15 amino acids long. The CDR3 loop is CASSLSDSVNSPLHF. CDR3 DNA: TGTGCCAGCAGTTTATCAGACTCCGTGAATTCACCCCTCCACTTT.

The chain links TRBV11-3 to TRBJ2-7; TRBD1 matches 8 bases. The CDR3 totals 15 residues. The V gene end was trimmed by 2 bases and the J gene end by 4 bases; junction bases not matched to a gene: 7. CDR1 is SGHNT, CDR2 YENEEA, per germline. The CDR3 DNA reads as TGTGCCAGCAGCTTATTGTCAGGGGGCAATTACGAGCAGTACTTC. Its translation: CASSLLSGGNYEQYF.

V is TRBV13 and J is TRBJ1-1; 10 bases align to TRBD1. This CDR3 has 16 residues. The V gene's germline CDR1 is PRHDT and CDR2 FYEKMQ (reference sequence). The trim removed 5 bases at V and 4 bases at J, leaving 10 bases unmatched. The CDR3 protein is CASSPAGDRGLTEAFF. The CDR3 coding sequence is TGTGCCAGCAGCCCCGCCGGCGACAGGGGGCTCACTGAAGCTTTCTTT. Supplemented by reference TRBV13 and TRBJ1-1, the full variable domain reads AAGVIQSPRHLIKEKRETATLKCYPIPRHDTVYWYQQGPGQDPQFLISFYEKMQSDKGSIPDRFSAQQFSDYHSELNMSSLELGDSALYFCASSPAGDRGLTEAFFGQGTRLTVV.

The chain has TRBV6-1 and TRBJ1-1; 9 bases fit TRBD1. From germline, CDR1 is MNHNS and CDR2 SASEGT. The CDR3 runs to 15 residues. Trimming at V came to 8 bases and at J to 5 bases, leaving 12 bases not matched to a gene. The CDR3 DNA sequence: TGTGCCAGCGCTTGGACAGGGGTGAGAGGGACTGAAGCTTTCTTT. It yields the protein CASAWTGVRGTEAFF.

This chain links TRBV30 with TRBJ2-1, with 12 bases aligning to TRBD2. Trimming removed 2 bases from V and 4 bases from J; junction bases left unmatched: 15. Germline lookup yields CDR1 GTSNPN and CDR2 SVGIG (reference sequence). The CDR3 is 19 residues long. The CDR3, as DNA: TGTGCCTGGAGTCCCGCCAATCCGACTAGCGGGGGTACTTACAATGAGCAGTTCTTC. This sequence encodes CAWSPANPTSGGTYNEQFF.

The chain employs TRBV19 and TRBJ1-1; D is undetermined. The CDR3 has 16 residues. In germline, CDR1 is LNHDA, CDR2 SQIVND (reference sequence). The V end lost 1 base, the J end lost 3 bases, and 15 bases lay between the germline ends. In nucleotides, the CDR3 is TGTGCCAGTAGTATAGGGAGGAAGGGCGGATACACTGAAGCTTTCTTT. Translation: CASSIGRKGGYTEAFF.

CDR3 amino acids: CASSLQRMPQHF. CDR3 DNA: TGTGCCAGCAGCTTACAGAGGATGCCCCAGCATTTT. The rearrangement uses TRBV7-9 and TRBJ1-5; D gene unclear. V dropped 2 bases and J dropped 9 bases, with 8 bases sitting between them. The germline V gene encodes CDR1 SEHNR and CDR2 FQNEAQ (reference sequence). This CDR3 is 12 amino acids long.

The chain couples TRBV5-4 to TRBJ1-2; the match to TRBD1 covers 8 bases. Trimming removed 4 bases from V and 3 bases from J; junction bases left unmatched: 5. From germline, CDR1 is SGHNT and CDR2 YYREEE (reference sequence). The CDR3 is made up of 14 amino acids. The CDR3 is CASSGTTGDYGYTF. The CDR3 nucleotides are TGTGCCAGCAGCGGAACGACAGGGGACTATGGCTACACCTTC.

The chain carries TRBV7-2 and TRBJ1-5; no reliable D call. This CDR3 contains 17 residues. Germline CDR1 SGHTA, CDR2 FQGNSA. The ends were cut back, 1 base at V and 0 bases at J, with 13 bases in the middle. Written as DNA, the CDR3 is TGTGCCAGCAGCTTAGTAGGAGGGCGACATAGCAATCAGCCCCAGCATTTT. Translated, it gives CASSLVGGRHSNQPQHF. Looking up the rest from reference TRBV7-2 and TRBJ1-5 gives the full variable domain: GAGVSQSPSNKVTEKGKDVELRCDPISGHTALYWYRQSLGQGLEFLIYFQGNSAPDKSGLPSDRFSAERTGGSVSTLTIQRTQQEDSAVYLCASSLVGGRHSNQPQHFGDGTRLSIL.

This rearrangement joins TRBV18 to TRBJ1-1; D may be TRBD1 (6 bases). The CDR3 is made up of 13 amino acids. Germline CDR1 reads KGHSH; CDR2 reads LQKENI. The germline V and J ends were trimmed by 4 bases and 5 bases, with 11 bases remaining between them. The CDR3: CASSLPQGTEAFF. CDR3 nucleotides: TGTGCCAGCTCACTCCCTCAGGGGACTGAAGCTTTCTTT. Using reference TRBV18 and TRBJ1-1 for the parts outside the CDR3, the full variable domain is NAGVMQNPRHLVRRRGQEARLRCSPMKGHSHVYWYRQLPEEGLKFMVYLQKENIIDESGMPKERFSAEFPKEGPSILRIQQVVRGDSAAYFCASSLPQGTEAFFGQGTRLTVV.

The CDR3 nucleotides are TGTGCCAGCAGGATAATAGTCTTCGAGCAGTACTTC. Its protein product is CASRIIVFEQYF. J is TRBJ2-7 and V is TRBV2, with D uncertain. The V end was cut by 6 bases, the J end by 6 bases, with 12 bases between. This CDR3 is built from 12 residues. The germline gives CDR1 SNHLY, CDR2 FYNNEI.

The chain recombines TRBV7-9 with TRBJ2-2; TRBD1 matches 11 bases. The CDR3 extends over 17 amino acids. V trimming: 0 bases; J trimming: 6 bases; junction bases outside the gene matches: 6. The germline V gene has CDR1 SEHNR and CDR2 FQNEAQ (reference sequence). The CDR3 DNA sequence: TGTGCCAGCAGCTTAGCATGGGGACAGGGGGATCCCGGGGAGCTGTTTTTT. Protein: CASSLAWGQGDPGELFF.

This clone is a singleton in its sample. The V gene is TRBV2, the J gene TRBJ2-7; D may be TRBD1 (5 bases). The germline V gene encodes CDR1 SNHLY and CDR2 FYNNEI. V was cut by 0 bases and J by 3 bases, with 12 bases left in between. This CDR3 has 15 amino acids. The CDR3 sequence is CASSEALSGIYEQYF. The CDR3 nucleotides are TGTGCCAGCAGTGAAGCGCTGTCAGGGATCTACGAGCAGTACTTC.

J is TRBJ1-2 and V is TRBV7-9; TRBD1 is a possible D gene (6 bases). The germline V gene has CDR1 SEHNR and CDR2 FQNEAQ (reference sequence). V lost 2 bases and J lost 3, with 7 bases in between. The CDR3 spans 13 residues. CDR3 in DNA: TGTGCCAGCAGCTTACGGACAGACTATGGCTACACCTTC. Protein sequence: CASSLRTDYGYTF.

The J gene is TRBJ2-3, the V gene TRBV9; tentatively, D is TRBD1 (5 bases). The V and J ends lost 0 bases and 0 bases respectively, with 11 bases between them. CDR1 is SGDLS and CDR2 is YYNGEE in the germline V gene. The CDR3 is 16 residues long. This CDR3 reads CASSVALKGSTDTQYF. CDR3 sequence (DNA): TGTGCCAGCAGCGTAGCGTTAAAGGGGAGCACAGATACGCAGTATTTT.

The chain combines TRBV5-6 with TRBJ2-7; 8 positions agree with TRBD1. Per germline, CDR1 SGHDT and CDR2 YYEEEE. The CDR3 extends over 14 amino acids. With 4 bases clipped from V and 2 bases from J, the junction kept 5 bases outside the gene matches. In nucleotides, the CDR3 is TGTGCCAGCAGCACAGGGGGAGGAACCTACGAGCAGTACTTC. Protein sequence: CASSTGGGTYEQYF. Looking up the rest from reference TRBV5-6 and TRBJ2-7 gives the full variable domain: DAGVTQSPTHLIKTRGQQVTLRCSPKSGHDTVSWYQQALGQGPQFIFQYYEEEERQRGNFPDRFSGHQFPNYSSELNVNALLLGDSALYLCASSTGGGTYEQYFGPGTRLTVT.

The V gene is TRBV10-2, the J gene TRBJ1-4, with 7 bases that match TRBD1. This CDR3 contains 14 residues. V shed 2 bases, J shed 10 bases, and the junction held 7 bases outside the gene matches. CDR1 and CDR2 from the germline V gene are WSHSY and SAAADI. In nucleotides, the CDR3 is TGCGCCAGCAGTGAGGCAGGGGGTCTTGCAAAACTGTTTTTT. Translating gives CASSEAGGLAKLFF.

V is TRBV11-2 and J is TRBJ2-1, with 7 bases that match TRBD1. This CDR3 has 15 amino acids. V lost 4 bases and J lost 8; bases outside the gene matches: 11. The germline gives CDR1 SGHAT, CDR2 FQNNGV. The CDR3 nucleotides are TGTGCCAGCAGCTGGGTGGGACAGACTAAGGATGAGCAGTTCTTC. Its protein product is CASSWVGQTKDEQFF.

The chain carries TRBV5-1 and TRBJ2-3; D is possibly TRBD1 (5 bases). The germline CDR1 and CDR2 sequences are SGHRS and YFSETQ. The germline V and J ends were trimmed by 7 bases and 4 bases, with 13 bases remaining between them. The CDR3 covers 13 residues. This CDR3 is CASLGEGADTQYF. The CDR3 DNA is TGCGCCAGCCTAGGGGAAGGTGCAGATACGCAGTATTTT.

J is TRBJ2-6 and V is TRBV15, with D unresolved. CDR3 length equals 15 residues. V lost 4 bases to trimming and J lost 0 bases, with 7 bases between them. Germline V gene lookup returns CDR1 LNHNV and CDR2 YYDKDF (reference sequence). The CDR3 sequence is CATSTTGSGANVLTF. CDR3 bases: TGTGCCACCAGCACCACGGGCTCTGGGGCCAACGTCCTGACTTTC. The whole variable domain, filled in from reference TRBV15 and TRBJ2-6, reads DAMVIQNPRYQVTQFGKPVTLSCSQTLNHNVMYWYQQKSSQAPKLLFHYYDKDFNNEADTPDNFQSRRPNTSFCFLDIRSPGLGDTAMYLCATSTTGSGANVLTFGAGSRLTVL.

CDR3 nucleotides: TGTGCCAGCCGGGGAGGGGAAAGGTGGAATCAGCCCCAGCATTTT. Translating gives CASRGGERWNQPQHF. J is TRBJ1-5 and V is TRBV2; possible D gene TRBD1, 5 bases. V lost 8 bases, J lost 4 bases, and 18 bases lay in between. CDR3 length: 15 amino acids. Germline CDR1 reads SNHLY; CDR2 reads FYNNEI.

CDR3 region: CASSPRTRDNTEQYF. The CDR3 nucleotides read TGTGCCAGCAGTCCACGGACAAGGGATAACACCGAGCAGTACTTC. The chain couples TRBV6-5 to TRBJ2-7; tentative D call: TRBD1 (5 bases). Germline loops: CDR1 MNHEY, CDR2 SVGAGI. The CDR3 loop spans 15 amino acids. V was clipped by 5 bases and J by 6 bases, with 20 bases between them.

The V and J genes are TRBV4-2 and TRBJ2-1; 8 bases agree with TRBD1. V dropped 0 bases and J dropped 4; count of bases not matched to a gene: 5. CDR1 is LGHNA, CDR2 YNFKEQ, per germline. The CDR3 is 16 amino acids. The CDR3 spells CASSQEGQGWYNEQFF. In DNA, the CDR3 is TGTGCCAGCAGCCAAGAAGGACAGGGATGGTACAATGAGCAGTTCTTC.

The V call is TRBV28, the J call TRBJ1-2, with 9 bases matching TRBD1. This CDR3 region has 15 residues. Germline loops: CDR1 MDHEN, CDR2 SYDVKM. The ends lost 8 bases at V and 8 bases at J; junction bases unmatched: 15. The DNA for the CDR3 is TGTGCCAGCCCTGCAACGGGGACAGGGCTCTACGGCTACACCTTC. Protein product: CASPATGTGLYGYTF.